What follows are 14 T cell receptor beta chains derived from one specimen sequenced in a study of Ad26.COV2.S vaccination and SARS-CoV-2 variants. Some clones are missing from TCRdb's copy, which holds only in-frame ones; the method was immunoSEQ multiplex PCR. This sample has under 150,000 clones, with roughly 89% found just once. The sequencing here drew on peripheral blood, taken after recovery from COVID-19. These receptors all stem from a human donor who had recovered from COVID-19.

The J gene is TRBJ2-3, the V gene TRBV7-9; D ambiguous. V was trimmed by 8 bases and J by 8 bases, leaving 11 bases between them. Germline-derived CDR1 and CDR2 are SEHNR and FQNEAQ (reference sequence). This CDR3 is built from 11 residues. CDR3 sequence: CASGPRSTQYF. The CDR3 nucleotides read TGTGCCAGCGGCCCCCGCAGTACGCAGTATTTT.

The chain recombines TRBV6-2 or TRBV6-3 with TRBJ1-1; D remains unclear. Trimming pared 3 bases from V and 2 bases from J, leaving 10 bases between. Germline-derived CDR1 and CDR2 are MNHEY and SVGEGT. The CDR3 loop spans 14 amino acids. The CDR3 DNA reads TGTGCCAGCAGTTATGACGGGGTAAACACTGAAGCTTTCTTT. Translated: CASSYDGVNTEAFF.

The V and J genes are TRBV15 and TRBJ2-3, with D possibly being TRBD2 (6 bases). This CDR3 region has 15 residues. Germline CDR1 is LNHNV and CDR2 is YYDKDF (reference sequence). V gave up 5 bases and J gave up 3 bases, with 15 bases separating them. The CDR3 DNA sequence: TGTGCCACCAGCTCGGGAGAGGGCGGAACAGATACGCAGTATTTT. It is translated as CATSSGEGGTDTQYF. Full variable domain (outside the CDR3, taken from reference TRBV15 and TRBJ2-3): DAMVIQNPRYQVTQFGKPVTLSCSQTLNHNVMYWYQQKSSQAPKLLFHYYDKDFNNEADTPDNFQSRRPNTSFCFLDIRSPGLGDTAMYLCATSSGEGGTDTQYFGPGTRLTVL.

CDR3 protein: CASSLGFLCLMGNTIYF. CDR3 in DNA: TGTGCCAGCAGTTTGGGCTTTTTGTGCCTAATGGGAAACACCATATATTTT. The chain has TRBV25-1 and TRBJ1-3; unclear D gene. The CDR3 totals 17 residues. The germline V gene has CDR1 MGHDK and CDR2 SYGVNS. Trimming left V 5 bases short and J 4 bases short, with 21 bases between.

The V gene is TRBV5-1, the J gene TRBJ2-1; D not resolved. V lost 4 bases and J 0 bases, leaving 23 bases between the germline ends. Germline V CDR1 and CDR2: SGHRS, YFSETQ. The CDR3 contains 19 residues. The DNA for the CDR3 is TGCGCCAGCAGCAAAAGGAACTGGACGGAGCGCAGCTCCTACAATGAGCAGTTCTTC. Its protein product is CASSKRNWTERSSYNEQFF.

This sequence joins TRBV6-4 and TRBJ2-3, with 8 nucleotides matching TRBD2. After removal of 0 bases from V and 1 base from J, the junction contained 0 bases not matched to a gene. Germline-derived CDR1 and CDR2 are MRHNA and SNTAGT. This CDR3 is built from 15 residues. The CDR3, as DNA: TGTGCCAGCAGTGACTCTAGCGGGGGCACAGATACGCAGTATTTT. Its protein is CASSDSSGGTDTQYF.

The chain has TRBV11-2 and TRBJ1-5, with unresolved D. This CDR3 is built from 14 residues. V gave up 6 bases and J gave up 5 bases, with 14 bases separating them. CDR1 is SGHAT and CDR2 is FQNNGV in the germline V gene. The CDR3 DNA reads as TGTGCCAGCAGTCCAGGAGCCGGCGATCAGCCCCAGCATTTT. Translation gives CASSPGAGDQPQHF.

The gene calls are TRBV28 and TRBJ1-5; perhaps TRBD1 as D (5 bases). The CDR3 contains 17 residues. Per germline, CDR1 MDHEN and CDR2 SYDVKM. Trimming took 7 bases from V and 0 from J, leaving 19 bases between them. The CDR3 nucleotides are TGTGCCAGCATTTCAGGGACCGTACCGAATAGCAATCAGCCCCAGCATTTT. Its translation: CASISGTVPNSNQPQHF. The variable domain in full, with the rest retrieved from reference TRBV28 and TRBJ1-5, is DVKVTQSSRYLVKRTGEKVFLECVQDMDHENMFWYRQDPGLGLRLIYFSYDVKMKEKGDIPEGYSVSREKKERFSLILESASTNQTSMYLCASISGTVPNSNQPQHFGDGTRLSIL.

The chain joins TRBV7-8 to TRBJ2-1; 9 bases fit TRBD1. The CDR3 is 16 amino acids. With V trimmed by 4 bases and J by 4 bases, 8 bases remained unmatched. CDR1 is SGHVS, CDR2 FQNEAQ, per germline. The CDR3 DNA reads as TGTGCCAGCAGCTCTCGGGACAGGGTGACATACAATGAGCAGTTCTTC. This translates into CASSSRDRVTYNEQFF.

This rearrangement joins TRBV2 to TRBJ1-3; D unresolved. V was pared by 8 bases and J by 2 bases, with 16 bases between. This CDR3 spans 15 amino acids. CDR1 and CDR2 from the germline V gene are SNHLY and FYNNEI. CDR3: CASLRDRGPGNTIYF. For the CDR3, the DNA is TGTGCCAGCTTGAGGGATCGAGGCCCTGGAAACACCATATATTTT.

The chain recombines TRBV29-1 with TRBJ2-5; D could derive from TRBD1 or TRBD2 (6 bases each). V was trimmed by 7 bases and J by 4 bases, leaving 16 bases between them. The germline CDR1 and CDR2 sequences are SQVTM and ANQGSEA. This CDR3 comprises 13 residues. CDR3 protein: CSAEVGGGETQYF. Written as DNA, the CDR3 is TGCAGCGCCGAGGTCGGGGGCGGAGAGACCCAGTACTTC.

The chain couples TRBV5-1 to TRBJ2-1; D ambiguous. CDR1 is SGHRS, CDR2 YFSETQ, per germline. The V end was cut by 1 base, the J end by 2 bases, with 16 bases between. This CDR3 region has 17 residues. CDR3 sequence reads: CASSLFGSSATYNEQFF. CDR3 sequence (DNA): TGCGCCAGCAGCTTGTTCGGGTCTTCCGCCACCTACAATGAGCAGTTCTTC.

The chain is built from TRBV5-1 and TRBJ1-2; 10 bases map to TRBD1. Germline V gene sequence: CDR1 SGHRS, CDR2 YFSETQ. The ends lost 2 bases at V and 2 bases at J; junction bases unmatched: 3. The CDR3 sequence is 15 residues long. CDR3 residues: CASSFSGQGNYGYTF. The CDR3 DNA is TGCGCCAGCAGCTTTTCGGGACAGGGGAACTATGGCTACACCTTC.

The CDR3 region has the DNA TGTGCCAGCAGCCAAGAAGGGGCTGGGGCCAACGTCCTGACTTTC. Its protein is CASSQEGAGANVLTF. V is TRBV3-1 (or the pseudogene TRBV3-2) and J is TRBJ2-6; weak D call: TRBD1 (5 bases). The V gene lost 0 bases and the J gene lost 2 bases, with 5 bases spanning the gap. Germline CDR1 and CDR2: LGHDT and YNNKEL (reference sequence). The CDR3 covers 15 residues.